These T cell receptor beta chains were read from a single sample in a study of blood T cell repertoires in COVID-19. Repertoires were generated with immunoSEQ multiplex PCR, while TCRdb's copy carries only in-frame clones and drops some. The profile covers 90,000 to 110,000 clones, with roughly 80% appearing a single time and approximately 15% taken by the ten largest. Sample: peripheral blood. These receptors all stem from a woman aged 80 or over with acute or convalescent COVID-19. Each CDR3 is given with its conserved first and last residue. Each record gives: J gene, clone size, V gene, D gene, CDR3 DNA, CDR3 protein. D genes are given only for firm matches. Rows may omit the clone size; those that give it use once, few, many or a size class.

j_gene: TRBJ1-3
abundance: NA
v_gene: TRBV9
d_gene: NA
CDR3nt: TGTGCCAGCAGCGTAGATACAGGCTTTTCTGGAAACACCATATATTTT
CDR3aa: CASSVDTGFSGNTIYF

j_gene: TRBJ2-1
abundance: NA
v_gene: TRBV5-1
d_gene: TRBD2
CDR3nt: TGCGCCAGCAGCTTGGCCAGCGGGAGGAATTCCTACAATGAGCAGTTCTTC
CDR3aa: CASSLASGRNSYNEQFF

j_gene: TRBJ1-2
abundance: NA
v_gene: TRBV2
d_gene: NA
CDR3nt: TGTGCCAGCAACGGTGACAGCCCCTATGGCTACACCTTC
CDR3aa: CASNGDSPYGYTF

j_gene: TRBJ2-1
abundance: NA
v_gene: TRBV19
d_gene: NA
CDR3nt: TGTGCCAGTACTGATGGAAGCGGAGGGGCCTCCTACAATGAGCAGTTCTTC
CDR3aa: CASTDGSGGASYNEQFF

j_gene: TRBJ2-1
abundance: few
v_gene: TRBV5-4
d_gene: TRBD1
CDR3nt: TGTGCCAGCGGACAGGAATACAATGAGCAGTTCTTC
CDR3aa: CASGQEYNEQFF

j_gene: TRBJ2-2
abundance: NA
v_gene: TRBV27
d_gene: TRBD1
CDR3nt: TGTGCCAGCAGTTTAAGACGGACAGGAGGCACCGGGGAGCTGTTTTTT
CDR3aa: CASSLRRTGGTGELFF

j_gene: TRBJ2-1
abundance: NA
v_gene: TRBV11-3
d_gene: TRBD2
CDR3nt: TGTGCCAGCAGCAAGAGGACTAGCGGGAGTTACAATGAGCAGTTCTTC
CDR3aa: CASSKRTSGSYNEQFF

j_gene: TRBJ1-2
abundance: NA
v_gene: TRBV5-1
d_gene: TRBD1
CDR3nt: TGCGCCAGCAGCTTGGCCCCGACTACTTCGGACAGGGGAGGCTATGGCTACACCTTC
CDR3aa: CASSLAPTTSDRGGYGYTF

j_gene: TRBJ2-1
abundance: NA
v_gene: TRBV18
d_gene: NA
CDR3nt: TGTGCCAGCTCACCTGCGAGCTCCTACAATGAGCAGTTCTTC
CDR3aa: CASSPASSYNEQFF

j_gene: TRBJ2-1
abundance: few
v_gene: TRBV5-1
d_gene: TRBD2
CDR3nt: TGCGCCAGCAGCTTACCTAGCGGGGCCTACAATGAGCAGTTCTTC
CDR3aa: CASSLPSGAYNEQFF

j_gene: TRBJ2-7
abundance: NA
v_gene: TRBV7-9
d_gene: TRBD1
CDR3nt: TGTGCCAGCAGCCCCGGGACAGGGTCTCGCGAGCAGTACTTC
CDR3aa: CASSPGTGSREQYF

j_gene: TRBJ2-5
abundance: NA
v_gene: TRBV5-1
d_gene: TRBD2
CDR3nt: TGCGCCAGCACCCAAAACGGGAGGCCCGGGGAGACCCAGTACTTC
CDR3aa: CASTQNGRPGETQYF

j_gene: TRBJ1-5
abundance: NA
v_gene: TRBV19
d_gene: NA
CDR3nt: TGTGCCAGTAGACCCGGACAGAACAATCAGCCCCAGCATTTT
CDR3aa: CASRPGQNNQPQHF

j_gene: TRBJ2-1
abundance: few
v_gene: TRBV24-1
d_gene: NA
CDR3nt: TGTGCCGCACAGGGGTCGCGGAGCGGGAGCTACAATGAGCAGTTCTTC
CDR3aa: CAAQGSRSGSYNEQFF

j_gene: TRBJ1-3
abundance: NA
v_gene: TRBV3-1/TRBV3-2
d_gene: NA
CDR3nt: TGTGCCAGCAGCTATAGTCAGGCCGACACCATATATTTT
CDR3aa: CASSYSQADTIYF

j_gene: TRBJ2-5
abundance: NA
v_gene: TRBV5-1
d_gene: TRBD1
CDR3nt: TGCGCCAGCAGCTTCGAGGGGGCAGAGACCCAGTACTTC
CDR3aa: CASSFEGAETQYF

j_gene: TRBJ1-3
abundance: NA
v_gene: TRBV15
d_gene: TRBD1
CDR3nt: TGTGCCACCAGCAGGGGGAACAGGGGGGAATCAAACACCATATATTTT
CDR3aa: CATSRGNRGESNTIYF

j_gene: TRBJ2-3
abundance: NA
v_gene: TRBV7-2
d_gene: TRBD2
CDR3nt: TGTGCCAGCAGCTCTAGCGGGTTAAGCACAGATACGCAGTATTTT
CDR3aa: CASSSSGLSTDTQYF

j_gene: TRBJ1-2
abundance: NA
v_gene: TRBV19
d_gene: TRBD1
CDR3nt: TGTGCCAGTAGTATACAGGGGGCGTTCTATGGCTACACCTTC
CDR3aa: CASSIQGAFYGYTF

j_gene: TRBJ2-7
abundance: NA
v_gene: TRBV27
d_gene: TRBD1
CDR3nt: TGTGCCAGCAGTTTAGGGTCAGCACAGGGGTACGAGCAGTACTTC
CDR3aa: CASSLGSAQGYEQYF

j_gene: TRBJ2-2
abundance: NA
v_gene: TRBV24-1
d_gene: NA
CDR3nt: TGTGCCACCAGTGATTTGGACAGCAACACCGGGGAGCTGTTTTTT
CDR3aa: CATSDLDSNTGELFF

j_gene: TRBJ1-3
abundance: NA
v_gene: TRBV19
d_gene: TRBD1
CDR3nt: TGTGCCAGTGGAAACACAGGGGGCTCTGGAAACACCATATATTTT
CDR3aa: CASGNTGGSGNTIYF